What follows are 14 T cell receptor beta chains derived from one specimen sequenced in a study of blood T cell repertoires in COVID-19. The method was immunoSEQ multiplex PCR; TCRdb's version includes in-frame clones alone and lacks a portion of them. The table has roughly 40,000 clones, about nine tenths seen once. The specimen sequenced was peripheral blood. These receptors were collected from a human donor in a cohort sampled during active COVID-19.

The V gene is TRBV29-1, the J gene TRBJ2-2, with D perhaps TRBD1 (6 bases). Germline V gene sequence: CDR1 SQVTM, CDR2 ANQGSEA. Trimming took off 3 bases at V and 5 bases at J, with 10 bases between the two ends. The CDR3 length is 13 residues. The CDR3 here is CSVDGTSTGELFF. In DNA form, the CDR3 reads TGCAGCGTTGACGGGACATCGACCGGGGAGCTGTTTTTT.

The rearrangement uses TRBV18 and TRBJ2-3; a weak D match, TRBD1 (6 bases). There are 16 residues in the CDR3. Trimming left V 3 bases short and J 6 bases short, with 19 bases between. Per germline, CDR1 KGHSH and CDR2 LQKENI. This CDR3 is CASSPLTGPLRDTQYF. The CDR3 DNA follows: TGTGCCAGCTCACCGTTGACAGGCCCTTTAAGGGATACGCAGTATTTT.

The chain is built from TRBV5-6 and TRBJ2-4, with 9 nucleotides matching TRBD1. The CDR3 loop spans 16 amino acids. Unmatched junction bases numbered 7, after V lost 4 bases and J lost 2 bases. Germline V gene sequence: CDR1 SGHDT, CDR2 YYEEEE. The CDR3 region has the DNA TGTGCCAGCAGCCAACAGGGGGCAGTGACCAAAAACATTCAGTACTTC. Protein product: CASSQQGAVTKNIQYF.

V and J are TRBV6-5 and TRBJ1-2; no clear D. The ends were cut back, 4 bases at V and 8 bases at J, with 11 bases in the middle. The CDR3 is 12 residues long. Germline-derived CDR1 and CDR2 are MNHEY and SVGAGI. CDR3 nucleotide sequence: TGTGCCAGCAGTTTTGGACTGGGGGGCTACACCTTC. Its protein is CASSFGLGGYTF.

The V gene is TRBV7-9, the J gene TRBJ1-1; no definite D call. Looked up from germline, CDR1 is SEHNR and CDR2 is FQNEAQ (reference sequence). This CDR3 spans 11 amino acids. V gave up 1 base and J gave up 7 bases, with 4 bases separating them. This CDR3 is CASSLGGEAFF. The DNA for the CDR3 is TGTGCCAGCAGCTTAGGAGGTGAAGCTTTCTTT.

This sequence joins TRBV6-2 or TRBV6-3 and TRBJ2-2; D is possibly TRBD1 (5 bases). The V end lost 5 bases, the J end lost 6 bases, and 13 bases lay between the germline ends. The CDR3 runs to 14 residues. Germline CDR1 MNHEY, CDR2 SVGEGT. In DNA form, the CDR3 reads TGTGCCAGCAGTCCGACAGTCAGGGCCGGGGAGCTGTTTTTT. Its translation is CASSPTVRAGELFF.

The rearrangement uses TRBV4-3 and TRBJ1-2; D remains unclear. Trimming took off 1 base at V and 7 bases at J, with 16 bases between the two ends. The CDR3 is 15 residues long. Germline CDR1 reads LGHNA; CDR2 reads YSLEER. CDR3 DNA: TGCGCCAGCAGCCAAGGTTCCTGGATGCGGCGTGGCTACACCTTC. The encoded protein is CASSQGSWMRRGYTF.

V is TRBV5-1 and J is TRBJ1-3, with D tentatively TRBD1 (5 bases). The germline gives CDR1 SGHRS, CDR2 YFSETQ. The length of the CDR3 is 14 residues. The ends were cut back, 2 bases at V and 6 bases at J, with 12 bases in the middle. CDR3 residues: CASSFTGDLNTIYF. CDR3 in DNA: TGCGCCAGCAGCTTTACAGGTGACTTAAACACCATATATTTT.

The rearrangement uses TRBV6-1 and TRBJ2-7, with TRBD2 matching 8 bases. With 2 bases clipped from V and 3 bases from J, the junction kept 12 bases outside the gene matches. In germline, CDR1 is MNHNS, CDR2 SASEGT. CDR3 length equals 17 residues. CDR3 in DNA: TGTGCCAGCAGTGAAATGTGGGACGGGAGGGAGCTCTACGAGCAGTACTTC. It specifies CASSEMWDGRELYEQYF.

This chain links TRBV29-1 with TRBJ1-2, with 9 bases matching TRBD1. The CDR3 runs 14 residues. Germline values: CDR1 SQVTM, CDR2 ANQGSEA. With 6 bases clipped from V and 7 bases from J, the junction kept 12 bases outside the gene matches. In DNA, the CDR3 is TGCAGCGTCGCAGACAGGGGGTTATCGGGTGGCTACACCTTC. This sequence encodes CSVADRGLSGGYTF.

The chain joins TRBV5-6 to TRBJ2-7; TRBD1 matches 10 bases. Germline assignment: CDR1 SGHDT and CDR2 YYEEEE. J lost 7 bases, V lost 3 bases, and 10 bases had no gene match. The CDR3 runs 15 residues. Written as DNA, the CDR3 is TGTGCCAGCAGCTGGGACAGGGGCCTGCTTTGGGAGCAGTACTTC. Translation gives CASSWDRGLLWEQYF.

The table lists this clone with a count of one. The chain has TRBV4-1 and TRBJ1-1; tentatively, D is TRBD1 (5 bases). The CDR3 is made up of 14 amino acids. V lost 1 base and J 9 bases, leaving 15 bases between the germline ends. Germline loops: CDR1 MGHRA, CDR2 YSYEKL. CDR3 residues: CASSQGGEGLKAFF. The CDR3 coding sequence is TGCGCCAGCAGCCAAGGGGGGGAGGGCCTAAAAGCTTTCTTT.

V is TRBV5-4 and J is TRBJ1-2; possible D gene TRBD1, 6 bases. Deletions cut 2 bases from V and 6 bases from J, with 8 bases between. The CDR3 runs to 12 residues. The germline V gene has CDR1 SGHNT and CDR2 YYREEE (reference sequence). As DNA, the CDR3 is TGTGCCAGCAGCTTCCCAGGGGATGGCTACACCTTC. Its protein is CASSFPGDGYTF.

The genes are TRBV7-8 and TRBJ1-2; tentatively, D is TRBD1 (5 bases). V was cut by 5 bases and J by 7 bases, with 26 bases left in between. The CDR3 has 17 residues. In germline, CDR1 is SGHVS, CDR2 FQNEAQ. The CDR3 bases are TGTGCCAGCAGCCCAACCGGAGCGGGGGGACGCATGACTGGCTACACCTTC. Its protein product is CASSPTGAGGRMTGYTF.